The 30 T cell receptor beta chains reported below all come from one sample, sequenced in a study of T cell responses to AZD1222 COVID-19 vaccine. Data came from immunoSEQ multiplex PCR; TCRdb stores just in-frame clones and leaves some out. The sample lists 40,000 to 55,000 clones, roughly 89% occurring once. Sequenced material: peripheral blood, taken 28 days after the second AZD1222 dose. These receptors were taken from an adult who received the AZD1222 COVID-19 vaccine.

This clone was detected a few times. V gene TRBV7-9 combines with J gene TRBJ1-4; 7 bases align to TRBD1. Germline V lookup: CDR1 SEHNR, CDR2 FQNEAQ (reference sequence). CDR3 length: 17 amino acids. V lost 6 bases, J lost 4 bases, and 14 bases stayed unmatched. CDR3 in DNA: TGTGCCAGCAGATTACAGGGGCCTCGAGCCCATAATGAAAAACTGTTTTTT. This translates into CASRLQGPRAHNEKLFF.

The rearrangement joins TRBV24-1 to TRBJ2-5; tentative D call: TRBD2 (7 bases). Trimming cost V 4 bases and J 2 bases, with 13 bases left between them. The CDR3 length is 15 residues. Germline CDR1 reads KGHDR; CDR2 reads SFDVKD. The CDR3 DNA sequence: TGTGCCACCAGTGACCCTGAGGGGGGGCAAGAGACCCAGTACTTC. Residues: CATSDPEGGQETQYF.

J is TRBJ2-7 and V is TRBV20-1, with D unclear. This CDR3 has 11 amino acids. CDR1 and CDR2 from the germline V gene are DFQATT and SNEGSKA (reference sequence). Trimming stripped 7 bases from V and 5 bases from J, with 12 bases between. Here the CDR3 DNA reads TGCAGTGTCCTCTCCCGGGACGAGCAGTACTTC. It codes for CSVLSRDEQYF.

The chain recombines TRBV28 with TRBJ1-3; possibly TRBD1 for D (6 bases). Trimming took off 1 base at V and 4 bases at J, with 14 bases between the two ends. This CDR3 is built from 16 residues. Germline lookup yields CDR1 MDHEN and CDR2 SYDVKM. The CDR3 DNA is TGTGCCAGCAGTTTATTTGGGGGGGCGCTCGGAAACACCATATATTTT. Translating gives CASSLFGGALGNTIYF.

The chain carries TRBV3-1 (or the pseudogene TRBV3-2) and TRBJ1-6; D is unclear. CDR1 LGHDT and CDR2 YNNKEL come from the germline V gene (reference sequence). Trimming left V 0 bases short and J 10 bases short, with 10 bases between. The CDR3 is 14 amino acids. This CDR3 reads CASSQDWLGSPLHF. The CDR3 DNA reads TGTGCCAGCAGCCAAGATTGGTTGGGGTCACCCCTCCACTTT.

The J gene is TRBJ2-1, the V gene TRBV7-3; D not certain. This CDR3 contains 13 residues. Germline V gene data show CDR1 as SGHTA and CDR2 as FQGTGA. V was pared by 5 bases and J by 9 bases, with 14 bases between. The DNA for the CDR3 is TGTGCCAGCAGCGAAACTGGCCCGGGTGAGCAGTTCTTC. This gives the protein CASSETGPGEQFF.

The J gene is TRBJ1-1, the V gene TRBV6-5; D might be TRBD1 (6 bases). Germline lookup yields CDR1 MNHEY and CDR2 SVGAGI. V was clipped by 0 bases and J by 10 bases, with 18 bases between them. The CDR3 is 15 residues long. CDR3: CASSYSKVSGALAFF. The CDR3 nucleotides are TGTGCCAGCAGTTACTCGAAGGTTTCAGGGGCCTTAGCTTTCTTT.

This chain links TRBV28 with TRBJ2-4; D not resolved. Germline V gene lookup returns CDR1 MDHEN and CDR2 SYDVKM. V was cut by 8 bases and J by 8 bases, with 13 bases left in between. The CDR3 is 12 residues long. The CDR3 sequence is CASSRSFYIQYF. The DNA of the CDR3 is TGTGCCAGCTCCCGGTCATTTTACATTCAGTACTTC.

The chain joins TRBV13 to TRBJ1-2, with 9 nucleotides matching TRBD1. The CDR3 is made up of 16 amino acids. Looked up from germline, CDR1 is PRHDT and CDR2 is FYEKMQ (reference sequence). The junction had 10 bases not matched to a gene; V was cut back by 4 bases and J by 4 bases. CDR3 in amino acids: CASSSRTGDNGYGYTF. The CDR3 region has the DNA TGTGCCAGCAGCTCCCGGACAGGGGATAATGGCTATGGCTACACCTTC.

This chain links TRBV19 with TRBJ2-3; 12 bases map to TRBD2. CDR3 length: 16 amino acids. The germline V gene encodes CDR1 LNHDA and CDR2 SQIVND (reference sequence). V gave up 8 bases and J gave up 10 bases; unmatched junction bases: 16. This CDR3 is CASALTSGSLRGAQYF. CDR3 bases: TGTGCCAGTGCCCTGACTAGCGGGAGTCTTCGGGGGGCGCAGTATTTT.

The chain employs TRBV7-6 and TRBJ2-7; 14 bases align to TRBD2. Unmatched junction bases numbered 2, after V lost 1 base and J lost 3 bases. This CDR3 is 16 amino acids long. Germline V gene lookup returns CDR1 SGHVS and CDR2 FNYEAQ. The CDR3 DNA sequence: TGTGCCAGCAGCTTAGGACTAGCGGGAGGGAGCTACGAGCAGTACTTC. Protein sequence: CASSLGLAGGSYEQYF.

The gene calls are TRBV6-2 or TRBV6-3 and TRBJ2-1, with 11 bases identical to TRBD2. V lost 0 bases to trimming and J lost 1 base; unmatched junction nucleotides: 11. The CDR3 runs to 20 residues. The germline V gene has CDR1 MNHEY and CDR2 SVGEGT. The CDR3 loop reads CASSYSTSGSPAGSYNEQFF. For the CDR3, the DNA is TGTGCCAGCAGTTACTCAACTAGCGGGAGTCCTGCGGGGTCCTACAATGAGCAGTTCTTC.

This clone was found a few times. The gene calls are TRBV7-9 and TRBJ1-1; a possible D gene is TRBD1 (5 bases). There are 14 residues in the CDR3. Germline CDR1 reads SEHNR; CDR2 reads FQNEAQ (reference sequence). V shed 3 bases and J shed 1 base, with 9 bases lying between them. The CDR3 loop reads CASSFTGENTEAFF. The CDR3, as DNA: TGTGCCAGCAGCTTTACAGGAGAGAACACTGAAGCTTTCTTT.

The chain couples TRBV18 to TRBJ2-3; D is uncertain. The V gene lost 1 base and the J gene lost 6 bases, with 11 bases spanning the gap. Germline V gene sequence: CDR1 KGHSH, CDR2 LQKENI. The CDR3 length is 14 residues. CDR3 residues: CASSPQYARDTQYF. DNA of the CDR3: TGTGCCAGCTCACCACAGTATGCGAGGGATACGCAGTATTTT.

The chain carries TRBV6-5 and TRBJ2-7, with 8 bases identical to TRBD1. The CDR3 length is 15 residues. With 4 bases clipped from V and 3 bases from J, the junction kept 8 bases outside the gene matches. Germline assignment: CDR1 MNHEY and CDR2 SVGAGI. The CDR3 loop is CASSLSGTGDYEQYF. The CDR3, as DNA: TGTGCCAGCAGTTTATCCGGGACAGGCGACTACGAGCAGTACTTC.

The chain carries TRBV4-1 and TRBJ2-7, with 11 bases lining up with TRBD1. The CDR3 loop spans 15 amino acids. With V trimmed by 3 bases and J by 5 bases, 6 bases remained unmatched. Germline V CDR1 and CDR2: MGHRA, YSYEKL. The CDR3, as DNA: TGCGCCAGCAGCCAGACCGGGACAGGGGGTAACGAGCAGTACTTC. The encoded protein is CASSQTGTGGNEQYF.

This clone has a single count. The V call is TRBV20-1, the J call TRBJ2-7, with 11 positions matching TRBD1. J lost 5 bases, V lost 3 bases, and 3 bases had no gene match. Germline V lookup: CDR1 DFQATT, CDR2 SNEGSKA (reference sequence). The CDR3 is made up of 13 amino acids. CDR3 DNA: TGCAGTGCTAGTACGGACAGGGGGCACGAGCAGTACTTC. Translation: CSASTDRGHEQYF.

V usage is TRBV11-1 and J usage is TRBJ2-7; D is ambiguous. This CDR3 is built from 14 residues. The germline V gene has CDR1 SGHAT and CDR2 FQDESV (reference sequence). The V end lost 5 bases, the J end lost 6 bases, and 17 bases lay between the germline ends. The CDR3 sequence: CASSPGGSYSEQYF. CDR3 DNA: TGTGCCAGCAGCCCAGGCGGCTCTTACAGCGAGCAGTACTTC.

The V and J genes are TRBV3-1 (or the pseudogene TRBV3-2) and TRBJ2-7; D perhaps matches TRBD2 (5 bases). The length of the CDR3 is 18 residues. V lost 0 bases, J lost 7 bases, and 25 bases lay in between. Germline V gives CDR1 LGHDT, CDR2 YNNKEL (reference sequence). This CDR3 reads CASSQDPNRATSKREQYF. DNA of the CDR3: TGTGCCAGCAGCCAAGACCCCAACCGGGCCACTAGTAAACGGGAGCAGTACTTC.

The rearrangement joins TRBV19 to TRBJ2-7, with TRBD1 as a possible D gene (6 bases). The CDR3 length is 15 residues. The V gene's germline CDR1 is LNHDA and CDR2 SQIVND (reference sequence). Trimming took off 3 bases at V and 2 bases at J, with 14 bases between the two ends. The CDR3 protein is CASSIGTYGPYEQYF. For the CDR3, the DNA is TGTGCCAGTAGTATCGGGACATACGGGCCCTACGAGCAGTACTTC.

The rearrangement uses TRBV5-1 and TRBJ2-5; D not certain. CDR1 is SGHRS and CDR2 is YFSETQ in the germline V gene. V lost 1 base to trimming and J lost 5 bases, with 9 bases between them. This CDR3 is 13 amino acids long. The chain's CDR3 is CASSLTGAETQYF. In nucleotides, the CDR3 is TGCGCCAGCAGCTTGACTGGCGCGGAGACCCAGTACTTC.

The chain recombines TRBV4-1 with TRBJ1-3, with no clear D. CDR3 length equals 15 residues. V gave up 0 bases and J gave up 0 bases, with 6 bases separating them. In germline, CDR1 is MGHRA, CDR2 YSYEKL. The chain's CDR3 is CASSQESRSGNTIYF. In DNA form, the CDR3 reads TGCGCCAGCAGCCAAGAATCACGCTCTGGAAACACCATATATTTT.

The chain recombines TRBV10-2 with TRBJ1-5; D is unresolved. This CDR3 spans 14 amino acids. Trimming took off 3 bases at V and 6 bases at J, with 12 bases between the two ends. Germline V lookup: CDR1 WSHSY, CDR2 SAAADI. CDR3 protein: CASSETSWGQPQHF. The CDR3 bases are TGCGCCAGCAGTGAAACGAGCTGGGGTCAGCCCCAGCATTTT.

The chain has TRBV6-1 and TRBJ1-1; a weak D match, TRBD1 (6 bases). Germline loops: CDR1 MNHNS, CDR2 SASEGT. V lost 1 base and J 4 bases, leaving 13 bases between the germline ends. This CDR3 has 15 amino acids. CDR3 DNA: TGTGCCAGCAGTGAAGGGTACAGGGTTGGCACTGAAGCTTTCTTT. Protein: CASSEGYRVGTEAFF.

This clone was seen only once. This rearrangement joins TRBV4-1 to TRBJ2-7; D may be TRBD1 (7 bases). Germline CDR1 reads MGHRA; CDR2 reads YSYEKL. Trimming pared 2 bases from V and 3 bases from J, leaving 14 bases between. The CDR3 has 15 amino acids. For the CDR3, the DNA is TGCGCCAGCAGCCAAATGGACAGGCGGGGCTACGAGCAGTACTTC. As protein: CASSQMDRRGYEQYF.

The chain carries TRBV5-1 and TRBJ2-2; 7 bases fit TRBD2. CDR3 length: 15 residues. V lost 0 bases, J lost 7 bases, and 6 bases stayed unmatched. Looked up from germline, CDR1 is SGHRS and CDR2 is YFSETQ. The CDR3 DNA reads TGCGCCAGCAGCTTGGCGAGCGGGATTGGCGGGGAGCTGTTTTTT. It specifies CASSLASGIGGELFF.

V gene TRBV4-1 combines with J gene TRBJ1-2; D call uncertain. With 2 bases removed from V and 14 bases from J, the gap between germline ends came to 18 bases. The CDR3 runs to 13 residues. Germline CDR1 is MGHRA and CDR2 is YSYEKL. The CDR3 sequence: CASSQSRTDVFTF. As DNA, the CDR3 is TGCGCCAGCAGCCAATCGAGGACCGACGTGTTTACCTTC.

This clone was seen a handful of times. In DNA form, the CDR3 reads TGTGCCAGCAGCGTAGGGGTGACTAGTGAAGAGACCCAGTACTTC. Protein sequence: CASSVGVTSEETQYF. The chain uses TRBV9 and TRBJ2-5; TRBD2 might be the D (6 bases). Germline CDR1 reads SGDLS; CDR2 reads YYNGEE. This CDR3 has 15 amino acids. V lost 0 bases, J lost 3 bases, and 12 bases lay in between.

The chain carries TRBV5-1 and TRBJ2-7, with 9 bases matching TRBD1. The V gene end was trimmed by 4 bases and the J gene end by 4 bases; junction bases not matched to a gene: 12. The CDR3 loop spans 16 amino acids. Per germline, CDR1 SGHRS and CDR2 YFSETQ. For the CDR3, the DNA is TGCGCCAGCAGCCTAATACCGGGACAGGGCTTATACGAGCAGTACTTC. Its translation is CASSLIPGQGLYEQYF.

This chain connects TRBV4-1 to TRBJ1-6; D is unresolved. Germline loops: CDR1 MGHRA, CDR2 YSYEKL. The CDR3 has 18 residues. Trimming shortened V by 0 bases and J by 10 bases, and 22 bases separated the two germline ends. CDR3 nucleotide sequence: TGCGCCAGCAGCCAAGATTTAGGGAAACCCGTCTTCCCATCACCCCTCCACTTT. This gives the protein CASSQDLGKPVFPSPLHF.